A selection of T cell receptor beta chains follows, all from one sample in a study of T cell repertoires in cytomegalovirus infection. Using its own MiXCR run on the reads, TCRdb lists one record per CDR3 protein. The sample consists of under 250,000 distinct CDR3 sequences, approximately 7% of them appearing once. The specimen was PBMCs. The source is a human donor in good health (CMV status not recorded). Some clones in this sample may be carry-over from other donors' samples. Both conserved end residues are part of each CDR3. The D gene is left open where the match is weak. Some rows have no size entry. The others give once, few or many, or a class for an expanded clone.

clone size: many
J gene: TRBJ1-1
D gene: -
V gene: TRBV11-2
CDR3 length: 17
CDR3 DNA: TGTGCCAGCAGCTTCGCGACTCTACACCAACGGGGCACTGAAGCTTTCTTT
CDR3 protein: CASSFATLHQRGTEAFF

clone size: -
J gene: TRBJ1-3
D gene: TRBD1
V gene: TRBV14
CDR3 length: 17
CDR3 DNA: TGTGCCAGCAGCCGAGTAGGACAGGTGCCCTCTGGAAACACCATATATTTT
CDR3 protein: CASSRVGQVPSGNTIYF

clone size: many
J gene: TRBJ1-2
D gene: TRBD1
V gene: TRBV4-3
CDR3 length: 14
CDR3 DNA: TGCGCCAGCAGCGTTCAACGGACAGGGGAACGCTACACCTTC
CDR3 protein: CASSVQRTGERYTF

clone size: many
J gene: TRBJ2-5
D gene: -
V gene: TRBV6-2/TRBV6-3
CDR3 length: 14
CDR3 DNA: TGTGCCAGCAGATCCAGGAACCCCCAAGAGACCCAGTACTTC
CDR3 protein: CASRSRNPQETQYF

clone size: many
J gene: TRBJ1-1
D gene: -
V gene: TRBV28
CDR3 length: 15
CDR3 DNA: TGTGCCAGCAGCGAGGTACAGCCCATGGGGACTGAAGCTTTCTTT
CDR3 protein: CASSEVQPMGTEAFF

clone size: many
J gene: TRBJ1-1
D gene: -
V gene: TRBV9
CDR3 length: 14
CDR3 DNA: TGTGCCAGCAGCGTAACCTCAGGGTCGGGTGAAGCTTTCTTT
CDR3 protein: CASSVTSGSGEAFF

clone size: many
J gene: TRBJ2-7
D gene: -
V gene: TRBV6-2/TRBV6-3
CDR3 length: 16
CDR3 DNA: TGTGCCAGCAGTTCGTCCAGGCCCCGCACATCCTACGAGCAGTACTTC
CDR3 protein: CASSSSRPRTSYEQYF

clone size: many
J gene: TRBJ2-7
D gene: -
V gene: TRBV7-2
CDR3 length: 11
CDR3 DNA: TGTGCCAGCAGCCTCCGGGGCGAGCAGTACTTC
CDR3 protein: CASSLRGEQYF

clone size: many
J gene: TRBJ1-1
D gene: TRBD1
V gene: TRBV7-2
CDR3 length: 16
CDR3 DNA: TGTGCCAGCAGCTTAGCGGTAGGGGGCGGGGACACTGAAGCTTTCTTT
CDR3 protein: CASSLAVGGGDTEAFF

clone size: few
J gene: TRBJ1-5
D gene: -
V gene: TRBV20-1
CDR3 length: 17
CDR3 DNA: TGCAGTGCTAGACTCATGGTCCGGAAAACCCAGAATCAGCCCCAGCATTTT
CDR3 protein: CSARLMVRKTQNQPQHF

clone size: many
J gene: TRBJ2-1
D gene: TRBD2
V gene: TRBV11-2
CDR3 length: 13
CDR3 DNA: TGTGCCAGCAGCTTAGGGACTAGCGGTCCCCTGTTCTTC
CDR3 protein: CASSLGTSGPLFF

clone size: many
J gene: TRBJ1-5
D gene: TRBD1
V gene: TRBV6-2/TRBV6-3
CDR3 length: 14
CDR3 DNA: TGTGCCAGCAGTCGACAGGGAGAGGGTCAGCCCCAGCATTTT
CDR3 protein: CASSRQGEGQPQHF

clone size: few
J gene: TRBJ2-6
D gene: -
V gene: TRBV12-3/TRBV12-4
CDR3 length: 15
CDR3 DNA: TGTGCCAGCAAGAAGGTGGCGGCTGGGGCCAACGTCCTGACTTTC
CDR3 protein: CASKKVAAGANVLTF

clone size: many
J gene: TRBJ1-4
D gene: -
V gene: TRBV5-6
CDR3 length: 15
CDR3 DNA: TGTGCCAGCAGCCCCGGACAACCAACTAATGAAAAACTGTTTTTT
CDR3 protein: CASSPGQPTNEKLFF

clone size: many
J gene: TRBJ1-2
D gene: -
V gene: TRBV7-2
CDR3 length: 13
CDR3 DNA: TGTGCCAGCAGCTTGGGTTATCTTTACGGCTACACCTTC
CDR3 protein: CASSLGYLYGYTF

clone size: many
J gene: TRBJ2-2
D gene: TRBD2
V gene: TRBV20-1
CDR3 length: 17
CDR3 DNA: TGCAGTGCTAGAGAGTGGACTAGCGGGGGGAACACCGGGGAGCTGTTTTTT
CDR3 protein: CSAREWTSGGNTGELFF

clone size: many
J gene: TRBJ1-3
D gene: -
V gene: TRBV11-2
CDR3 length: 13
CDR3 DNA: TGTGCCAGCAGCCTGGGGACGGTAAACACCATATATTTT
CDR3 protein: CASSLGTVNTIYF

clone size: -
J gene: TRBJ1-5
D gene: -
V gene: TRBV5-1
CDR3 length: 15
CDR3 DNA: TGCGCCAGCAGCTTGGATGTTGGGGGTACTCAACCCCAGCATTTT
CDR3 protein: CASSLDVGGTQPQHF

clone size: many
J gene: TRBJ1-2
D gene: -
V gene: TRBV19
CDR3 length: 13
CDR3 DNA: TGTGCCAGTAGACTAGAAGGGGCTCATGGCTACACCTTC
CDR3 protein: CASRLEGAHGYTF

clone size: many
J gene: TRBJ2-5
D gene: -
V gene: TRBV29-1
CDR3 length: 12
CDR3 DNA: TGCAGCGTCCTGAGAGGGGGAGAGACCCAGTACTTC
CDR3 protein: CSVLRGGETQYF

clone size: many
J gene: TRBJ1-2
D gene: -
V gene: TRBV6-2/TRBV6-3
CDR3 length: 12
CDR3 DNA: TGTGCCAGCGATGACGGGAACTATGGCTACACCTTC
CDR3 protein: CASDDGNYGYTF

clone size: -
J gene: TRBJ1-4
D gene: -
V gene: TRBV10-3
CDR3 length: 15
CDR3 DNA: TGTGCCATCAGTGAAGGGGTGCCAGCTAATGAAAAACTGTTTTTT
CDR3 protein: CAISEGVPANEKLFF

clone size: many
J gene: TRBJ2-1
D gene: TRBD2
V gene: TRBV7-2
CDR3 length: 23
CDR3 DNA: TGTGCCAGCAGCTCGCCAAAGCCTATAGTTGGCGGGGGTACCCCGAGCTCCTACAATGAGCAGTTCTTC
CDR3 protein: CASSSPKPIVGGGTPSSYNEQFF

clone size: many
J gene: TRBJ1-5
D gene: TRBD1
V gene: TRBV7-2
CDR3 length: 14
CDR3 DNA: TGTGCCAGCAGCGCTAACAGGGGGGGTAGGCCCCAGCATTTT
CDR3 protein: CASSANRGGRPQHF

clone size: many
J gene: TRBJ2-2
D gene: -
V gene: TRBV7-6
CDR3 length: 14
CDR3 DNA: TGTGCCAGCAGCTTAGGAGGGGTCACCGGGGAGCTGTTTTTT
CDR3 protein: CASSLGGVTGELFF

clone size: few
J gene: TRBJ2-2
D gene: -
V gene: TRBV5-1
CDR3 length: 17
CDR3 DNA: TGCGCCAGCAGCTCGGGAGTCAGGGATGCGAACACCGGGGAGCTGTTTTTT
CDR3 protein: CASSSGVRDANTGELFF